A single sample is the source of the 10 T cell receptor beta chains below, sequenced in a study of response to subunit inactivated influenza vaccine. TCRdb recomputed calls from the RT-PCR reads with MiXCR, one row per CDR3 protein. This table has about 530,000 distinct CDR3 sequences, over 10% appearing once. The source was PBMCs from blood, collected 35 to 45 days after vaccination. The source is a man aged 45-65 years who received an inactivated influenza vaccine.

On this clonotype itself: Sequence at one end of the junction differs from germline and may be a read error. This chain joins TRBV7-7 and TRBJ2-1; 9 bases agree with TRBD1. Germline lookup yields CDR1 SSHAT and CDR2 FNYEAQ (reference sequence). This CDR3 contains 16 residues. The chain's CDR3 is CASSPEGQGSRNEQFF. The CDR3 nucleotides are TGTGCTAGCAGCCCAGAGGGACAGGGAAGTAGGAATGAGCAGTTCTTC.

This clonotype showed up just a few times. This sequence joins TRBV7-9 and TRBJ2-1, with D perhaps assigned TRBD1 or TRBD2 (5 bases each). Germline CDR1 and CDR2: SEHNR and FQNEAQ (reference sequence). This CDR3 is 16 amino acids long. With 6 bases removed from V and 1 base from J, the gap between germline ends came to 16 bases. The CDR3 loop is CASRVLLEGSYNEQFF. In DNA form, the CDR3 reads TGTGCCAGCAGGGTCCTCCTAGAGGGGTCCTACAATGAGCAGTTCTTC.

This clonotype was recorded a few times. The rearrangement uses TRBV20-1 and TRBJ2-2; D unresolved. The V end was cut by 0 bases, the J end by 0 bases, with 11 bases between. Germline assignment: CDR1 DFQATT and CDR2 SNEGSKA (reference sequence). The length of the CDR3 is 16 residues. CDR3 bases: TGCAGTGCTAGAGACCAGGAGCTAGCGAACACCGGGGAGCTGTTTTTT. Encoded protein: CSARDQELANTGELFF.

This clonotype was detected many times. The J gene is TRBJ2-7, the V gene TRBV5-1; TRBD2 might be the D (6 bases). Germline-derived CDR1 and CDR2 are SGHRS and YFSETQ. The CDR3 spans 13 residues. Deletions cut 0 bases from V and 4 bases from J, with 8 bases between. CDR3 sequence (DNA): TGCGCCAGCAGCTTGGATGGACTATACGAGCAGTACTTC. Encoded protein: CASSLDGLYEQYF.

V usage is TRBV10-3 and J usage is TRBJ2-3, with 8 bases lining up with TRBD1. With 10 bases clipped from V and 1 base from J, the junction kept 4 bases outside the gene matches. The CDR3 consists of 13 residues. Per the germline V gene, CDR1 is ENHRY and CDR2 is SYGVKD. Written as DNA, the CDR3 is TGTGCCACCGAGGGACAGGGCACAGATACGCAGTATTTT. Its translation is CATEGQGTDTQYF.

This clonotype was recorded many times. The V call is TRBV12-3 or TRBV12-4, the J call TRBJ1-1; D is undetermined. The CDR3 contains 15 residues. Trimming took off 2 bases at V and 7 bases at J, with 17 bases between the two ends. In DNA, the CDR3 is TGTGCCAGCAGTTTAACGACCTCACCAAGGAGTGAAGCTTTCTTT. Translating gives CASSLTTSPRSEAFF.

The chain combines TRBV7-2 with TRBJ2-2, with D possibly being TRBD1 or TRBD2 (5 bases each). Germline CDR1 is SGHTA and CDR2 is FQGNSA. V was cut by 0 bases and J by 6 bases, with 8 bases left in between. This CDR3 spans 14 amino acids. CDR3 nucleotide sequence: TGTGCCAGCAGCTTAGCTAGGGGAGCCGGGGAGCTGTTTTTT. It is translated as CASSLARGAGELFF.

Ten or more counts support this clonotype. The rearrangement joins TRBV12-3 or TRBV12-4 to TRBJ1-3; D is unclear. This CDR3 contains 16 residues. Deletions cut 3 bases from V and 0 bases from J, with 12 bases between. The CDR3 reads CASSFGTGSSGNTIYF. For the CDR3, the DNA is TGTGCCAGCAGTTTTGGTACCGGGAGCTCTGGAAACACCATATATTTT.

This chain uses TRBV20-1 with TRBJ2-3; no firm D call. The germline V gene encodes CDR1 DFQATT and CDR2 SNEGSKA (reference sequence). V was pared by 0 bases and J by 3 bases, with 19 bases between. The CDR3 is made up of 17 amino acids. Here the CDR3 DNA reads TGCAGTGCTAGAGATATCACCCCCCAATTAGAGACAGATACGCAGTATTTT. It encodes CSARDITPQLETDTQYF.

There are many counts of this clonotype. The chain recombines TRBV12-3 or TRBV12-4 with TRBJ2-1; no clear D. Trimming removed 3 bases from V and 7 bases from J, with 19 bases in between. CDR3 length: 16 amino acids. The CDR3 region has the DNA TGTGCCAGCAGTTTTAGTTTGGCAGAATGGGTTAATGAGCAGTTCTTC. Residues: CASSFSLAEWVNEQFF.